This T cell receptor beta chain emerged from a study of siplizumab effects on memory and regulatory T cells. V lost 5 bases and J lost 5, with 15 bases in between. The germline gives CDR1 SGHTA, CDR2 FQGNSA. There are 15 residues in the CDR3. Study-level findings and limits: It seemed that naive T cells were more diverse than memory cells and were major contributors to the alloresponse. The authors mapped only a minor fraction of alloreactive clones to unstimulated subsets. In roughly 80-95% of proliferating CD4+ or CD8+ clones, a naive or memory phenotype could not be assigned.

Measured with immunoSEQ multiplex PCR; TCRdb has only the in-frame clones, and not every one. Of about 82,000 clones in the sample, roughly 87% are singletons; the top ten hold roughly 1.5%. On this clone itself: What it recognizes is unknown.

This receptor was identified in a human donor in good health. Sequencing input: Tregs sorted from blood. The chain has TRBV7-2 and TRBJ1-4; D gene uncertain. CDR3 amino acids: CASSPRSAPNEKLFF. The CDR3 DNA sequence: TGTGCCAGCAGCCCCCGCTCGGCGCCCAATGAAAAACTGTTTTTT. Complete variable domain (other parts from reference TRBV7-2 and TRBJ1-4): GAGVSQSPSNKVTEKGKDVELRCDPISGHTALYWYRQSLGQGLEFLIYFQGNSAPDKSGLPSDRFSAERTGGSVSTLTIQRTQQEDSAVYLCASSPRSAPNEKLFFGSGTQLSVL.